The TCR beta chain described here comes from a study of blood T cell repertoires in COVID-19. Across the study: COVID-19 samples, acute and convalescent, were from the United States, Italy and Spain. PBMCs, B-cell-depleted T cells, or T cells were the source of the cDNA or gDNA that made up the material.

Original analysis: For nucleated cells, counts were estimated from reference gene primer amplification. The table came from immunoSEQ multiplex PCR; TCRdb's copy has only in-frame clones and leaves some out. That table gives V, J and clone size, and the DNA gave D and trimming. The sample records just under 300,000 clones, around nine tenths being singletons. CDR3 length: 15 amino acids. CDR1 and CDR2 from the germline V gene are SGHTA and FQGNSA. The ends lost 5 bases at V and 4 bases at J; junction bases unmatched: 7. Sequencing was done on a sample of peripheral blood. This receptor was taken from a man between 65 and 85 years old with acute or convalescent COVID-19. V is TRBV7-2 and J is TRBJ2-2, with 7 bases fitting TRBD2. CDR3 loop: CASSRGVTVTGELFF. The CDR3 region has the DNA TGTGCCAGCAGCCGGGGGGTGACGGTCACCGGGGAGCTGTTTTTT. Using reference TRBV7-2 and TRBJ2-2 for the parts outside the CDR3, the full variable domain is GAGVSQSPSNKVTEKGKDVELRCDPISGHTALYWYRQSLGQGLEFLIYFQGNSAPDKSGLPSDRFSAERTGGSVSTLTIQRTQQEDSAVYLCASSRGVTVTGELFFGEGSRLTVL.